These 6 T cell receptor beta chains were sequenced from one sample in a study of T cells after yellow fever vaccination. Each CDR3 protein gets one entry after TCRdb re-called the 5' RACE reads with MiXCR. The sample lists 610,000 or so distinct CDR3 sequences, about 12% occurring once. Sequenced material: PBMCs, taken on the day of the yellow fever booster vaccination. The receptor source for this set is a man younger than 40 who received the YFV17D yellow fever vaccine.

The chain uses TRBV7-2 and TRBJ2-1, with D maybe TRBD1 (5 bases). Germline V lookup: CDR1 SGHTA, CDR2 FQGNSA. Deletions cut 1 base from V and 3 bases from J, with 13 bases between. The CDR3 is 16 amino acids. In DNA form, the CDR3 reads TGTGCCAGCAGCTTAGTGGGGCATTCCGTCTACAATGAGCAGTTCTTC. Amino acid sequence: CASSLVGHSVYNEQFF.

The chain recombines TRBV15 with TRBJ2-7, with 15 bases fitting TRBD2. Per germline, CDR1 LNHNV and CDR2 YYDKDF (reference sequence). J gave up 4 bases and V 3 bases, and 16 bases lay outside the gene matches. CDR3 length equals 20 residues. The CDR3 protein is CATSSSKPGTSGRRGYEQYF. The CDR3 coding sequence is TGTGCCACCAGCAGCTCGAAACCAGGGACTAGCGGGAGGCGTGGATACGAGCAGTACTTC.

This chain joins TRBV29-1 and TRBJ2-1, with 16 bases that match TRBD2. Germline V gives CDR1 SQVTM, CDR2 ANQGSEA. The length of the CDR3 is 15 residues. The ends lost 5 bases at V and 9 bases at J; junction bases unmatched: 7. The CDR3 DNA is TGCAGCGTTCCCGGGACTAGCGGGAGGGCGGGTGAGCAGTTCTTC. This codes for CSVPGTSGRAGEQFF.

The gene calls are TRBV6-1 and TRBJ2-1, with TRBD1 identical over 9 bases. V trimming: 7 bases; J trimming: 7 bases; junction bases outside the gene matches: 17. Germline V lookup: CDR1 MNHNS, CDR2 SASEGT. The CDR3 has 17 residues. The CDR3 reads CASKPTKRDRVVNEQFF. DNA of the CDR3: TGTGCCAGCAAACCTACCAAACGGGACAGGGTGGTGAATGAGCAGTTCTTC.

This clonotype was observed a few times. CDR3: CSAEQGPYEQYF. CDR3 sequence (DNA): TGCAGCGCCGAACAGGGCCCCTACGAGCAGTACTTC. The J gene is TRBJ2-7, the V gene TRBV29-1, with D perhaps TRBD1 (6 bases). V was shortened by 7 bases and J by 2 bases, with 12 bases between the two germline ends. The CDR3 is 12 amino acids. Germline-derived CDR1 and CDR2 are SQVTM and ANQGSEA.

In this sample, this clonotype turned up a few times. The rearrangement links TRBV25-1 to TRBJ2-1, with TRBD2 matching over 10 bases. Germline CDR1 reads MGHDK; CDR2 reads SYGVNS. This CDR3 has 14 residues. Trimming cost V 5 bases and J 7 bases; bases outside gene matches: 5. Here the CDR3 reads CASSTSGARNEQFF. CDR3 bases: TGTGCCAGCAGTACTAGCGGGGCTCGAAATGAGCAGTTCTTC.